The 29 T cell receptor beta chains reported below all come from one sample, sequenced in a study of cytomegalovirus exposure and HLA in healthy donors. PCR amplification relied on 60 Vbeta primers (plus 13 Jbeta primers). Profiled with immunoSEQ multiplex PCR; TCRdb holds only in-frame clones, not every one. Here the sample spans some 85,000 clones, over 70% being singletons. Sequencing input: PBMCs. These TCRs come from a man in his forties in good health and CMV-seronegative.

The CDR3 loop is CASSPWRGGRETQYF. The CDR3 DNA follows: TGTGCCAGCAGCCCCTGGAGGGGGGGGCGGGAGACCCAGTACTTC. This sequence joins TRBV5-4 and TRBJ2-5; D may be TRBD2 (7 bases). CDR1 is SGHNT and CDR2 is YYREEE in the germline V gene (reference sequence). Trimming took off 4 bases at V and 5 bases at J, with 18 bases between the two ends. The CDR3 contains 15 residues.

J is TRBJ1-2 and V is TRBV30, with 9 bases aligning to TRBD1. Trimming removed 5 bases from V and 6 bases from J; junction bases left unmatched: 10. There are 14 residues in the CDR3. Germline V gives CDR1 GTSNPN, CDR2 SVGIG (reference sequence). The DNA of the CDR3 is TGTGCCTGGTGGCGGGGACAGGGTATTCATGGCTACACCTTC. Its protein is CAWWRGQGIHGYTF.

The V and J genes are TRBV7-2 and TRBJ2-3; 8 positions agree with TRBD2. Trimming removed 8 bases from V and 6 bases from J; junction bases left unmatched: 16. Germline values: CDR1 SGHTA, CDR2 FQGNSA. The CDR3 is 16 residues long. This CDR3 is CASSFRGGGYVDTQYF. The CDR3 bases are TGTGCCAGCTCCTTTAGGGGCGGGGGGTACGTGGATACGCAGTATTTT.

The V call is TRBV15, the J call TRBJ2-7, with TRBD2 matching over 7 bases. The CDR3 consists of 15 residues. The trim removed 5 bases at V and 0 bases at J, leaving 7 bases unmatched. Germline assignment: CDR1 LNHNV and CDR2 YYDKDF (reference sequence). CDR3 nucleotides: TGTGCCACCAGCCGGTTAGCGGGTAGCTCCTACGAGCAGTACTTC. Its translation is CATSRLAGSSYEQYF.

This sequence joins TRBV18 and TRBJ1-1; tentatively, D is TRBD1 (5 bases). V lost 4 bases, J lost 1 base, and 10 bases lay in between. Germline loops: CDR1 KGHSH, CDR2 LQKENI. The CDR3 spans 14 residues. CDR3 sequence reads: CASSLQVSNTEAFF. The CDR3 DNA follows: TGTGCCAGCTCACTACAGGTTTCGAACACTGAAGCTTTCTTT. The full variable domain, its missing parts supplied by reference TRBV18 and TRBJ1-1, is NAGVMQNPRHLVRRRGQEARLRCSPMKGHSHVYWYRQLPEEGLKFMVYLQKENIIDESGMPKERFSAEFPKEGPSILRIQQVVRGDSAAYFCASSLQVSNTEAFFGQGTRLTVV.

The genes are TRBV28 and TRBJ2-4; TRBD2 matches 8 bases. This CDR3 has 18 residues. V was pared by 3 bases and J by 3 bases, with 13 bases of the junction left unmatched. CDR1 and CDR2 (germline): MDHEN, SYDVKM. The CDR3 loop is CASSFPRNGGAVKNIQYF. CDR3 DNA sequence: TGTGCCAGCAGTTTCCCCCGTAACGGGGGGGCAGTCAAAAACATTCAGTACTTC.

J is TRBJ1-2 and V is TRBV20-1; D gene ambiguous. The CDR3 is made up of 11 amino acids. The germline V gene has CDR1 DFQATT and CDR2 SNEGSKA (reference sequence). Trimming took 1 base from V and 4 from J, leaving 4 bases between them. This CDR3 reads CSARAVYGYTF. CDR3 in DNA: TGCAGTGCTAGAGCCGTCTATGGCTACACCTTC.

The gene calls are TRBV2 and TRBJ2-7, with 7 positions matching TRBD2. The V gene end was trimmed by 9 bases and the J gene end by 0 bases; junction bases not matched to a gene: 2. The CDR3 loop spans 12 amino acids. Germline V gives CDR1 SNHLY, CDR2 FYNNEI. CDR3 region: CARGGSSYEQYF. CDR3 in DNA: TGTGCCAGGGGGGGGAGCTCCTACGAGCAGTACTTC.

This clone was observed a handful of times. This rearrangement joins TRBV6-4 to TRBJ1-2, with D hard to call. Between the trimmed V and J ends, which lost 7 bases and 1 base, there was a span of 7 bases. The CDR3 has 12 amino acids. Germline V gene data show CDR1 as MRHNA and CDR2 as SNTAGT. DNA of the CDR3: TGTGCCAGCATGATGAGTAACTATGGCTACACCTTC. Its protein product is CASMMSNYGYTF.

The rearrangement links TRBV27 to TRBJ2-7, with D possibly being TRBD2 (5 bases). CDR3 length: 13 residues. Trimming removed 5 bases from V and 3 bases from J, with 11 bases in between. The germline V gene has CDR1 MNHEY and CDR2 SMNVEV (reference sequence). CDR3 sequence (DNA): TGTGCCAGCAGTGCTCTAGAGGGCTACGAGCAGTACTTC. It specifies CASSALEGYEQYF.

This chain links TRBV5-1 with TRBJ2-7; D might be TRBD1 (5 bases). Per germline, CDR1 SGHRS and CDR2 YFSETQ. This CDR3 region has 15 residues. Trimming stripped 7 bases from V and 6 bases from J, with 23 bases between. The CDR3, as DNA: TGCGCCAGCCCCCCAAGGGGTCACCCTTTTTCCGAGCAGTACTTC. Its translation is CASPPRGHPFSEQYF.

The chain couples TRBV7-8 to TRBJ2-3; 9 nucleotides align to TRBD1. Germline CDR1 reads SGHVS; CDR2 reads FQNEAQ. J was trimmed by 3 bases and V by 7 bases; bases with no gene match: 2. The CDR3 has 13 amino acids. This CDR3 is CASNRGRTDTQYF. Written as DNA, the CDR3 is TGTGCCAGCAACAGGGGGCGTACAGATACGCAGTATTTT.

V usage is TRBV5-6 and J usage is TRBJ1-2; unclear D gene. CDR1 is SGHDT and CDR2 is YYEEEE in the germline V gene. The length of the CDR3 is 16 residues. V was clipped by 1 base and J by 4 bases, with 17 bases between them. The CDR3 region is CASSLINGVVLYGYTF. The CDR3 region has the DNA TGTGCCAGCAGCTTGATCAATGGTGTAGTGCTCTATGGCTACACCTTC.

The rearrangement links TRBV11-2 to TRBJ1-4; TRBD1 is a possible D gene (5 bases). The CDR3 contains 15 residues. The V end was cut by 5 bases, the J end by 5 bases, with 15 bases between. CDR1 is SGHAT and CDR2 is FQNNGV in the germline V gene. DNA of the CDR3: TGTGCCAGCAGCCGGGAGGCAGGGTGGAATGAAAAACTGTTTTTT. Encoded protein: CASSREAGWNEKLFF.

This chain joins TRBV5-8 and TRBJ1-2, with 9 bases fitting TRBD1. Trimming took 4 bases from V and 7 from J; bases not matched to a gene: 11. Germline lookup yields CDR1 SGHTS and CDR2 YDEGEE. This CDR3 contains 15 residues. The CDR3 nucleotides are TGTGCCAGCAGCCAAAGGGACAGGGACGATTCTGGCTACACCTTC. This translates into CASSQRDRDDSGYTF.

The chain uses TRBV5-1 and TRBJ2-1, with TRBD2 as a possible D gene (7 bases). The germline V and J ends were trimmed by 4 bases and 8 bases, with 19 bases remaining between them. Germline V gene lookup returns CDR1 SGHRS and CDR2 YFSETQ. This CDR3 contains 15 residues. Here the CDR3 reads CASSPMGGGDDEQFF. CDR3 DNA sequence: TGCGCCAGCAGCCCCATGGGAGGGGGGGACGATGAGCAGTTCTTC.

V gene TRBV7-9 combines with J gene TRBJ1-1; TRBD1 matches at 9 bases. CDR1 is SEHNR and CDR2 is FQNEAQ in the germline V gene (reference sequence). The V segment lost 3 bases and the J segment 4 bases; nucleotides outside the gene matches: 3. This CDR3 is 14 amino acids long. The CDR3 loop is CASSLGQGSTEAFF. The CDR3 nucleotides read TGTGCCAGCAGCTTGGGACAGGGAAGCACTGAAGCTTTCTTT. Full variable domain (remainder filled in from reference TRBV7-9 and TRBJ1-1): DTGVSQNPRHKITKRGQNVTFRCDPISEHNRLYWYRQTLGQGPEFLTYFQNEAQLEKSRLLSDRFSAERPKGSFSTLEIQRTEQGDSAMYLCASSLGQGSTEAFFGQGTRLTVV.

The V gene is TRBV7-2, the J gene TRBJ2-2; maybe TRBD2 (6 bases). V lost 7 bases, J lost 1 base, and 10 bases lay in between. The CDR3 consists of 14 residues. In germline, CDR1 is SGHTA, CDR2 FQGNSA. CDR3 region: CASNLGLNTGELFF. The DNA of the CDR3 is TGTGCCAGCAACCTGGGACTGAACACCGGGGAGCTGTTTTTT.

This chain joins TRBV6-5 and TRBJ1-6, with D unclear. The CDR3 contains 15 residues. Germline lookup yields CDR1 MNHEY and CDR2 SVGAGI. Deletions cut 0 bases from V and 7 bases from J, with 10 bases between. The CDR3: CASSYSTYLNSPLHF. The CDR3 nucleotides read TGTGCCAGCAGTTACTCAACCTACTTGAATTCACCCCTCCACTTT.

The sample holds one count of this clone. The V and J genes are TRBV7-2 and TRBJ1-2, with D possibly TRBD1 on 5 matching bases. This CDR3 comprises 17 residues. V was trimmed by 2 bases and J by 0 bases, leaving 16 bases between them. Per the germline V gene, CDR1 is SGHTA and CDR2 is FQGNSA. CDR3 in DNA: TGTGCCAGCAGCTTATGGGGCTTAAGCTCCGCTAACTATGGCTACACCTTC. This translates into CASSLWGLSSANYGYTF.

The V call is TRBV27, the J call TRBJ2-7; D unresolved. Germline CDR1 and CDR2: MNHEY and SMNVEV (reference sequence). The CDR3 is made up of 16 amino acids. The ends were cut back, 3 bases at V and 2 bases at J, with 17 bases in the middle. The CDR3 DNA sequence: TGTGCCAGCAGTTTTATGTTGACGGAGCCCGCCTACGAGCAGTACTTC. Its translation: CASSFMLTEPAYEQYF.

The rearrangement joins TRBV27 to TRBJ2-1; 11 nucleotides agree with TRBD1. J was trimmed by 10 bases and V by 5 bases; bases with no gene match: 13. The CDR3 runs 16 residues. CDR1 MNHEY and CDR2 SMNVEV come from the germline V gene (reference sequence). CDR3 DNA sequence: TGTGCCAGCAGTCGACCCGGGACAGGGGGTCTTGTCGAGCAGTTCTTC. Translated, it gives CASSRPGTGGLVEQFF.

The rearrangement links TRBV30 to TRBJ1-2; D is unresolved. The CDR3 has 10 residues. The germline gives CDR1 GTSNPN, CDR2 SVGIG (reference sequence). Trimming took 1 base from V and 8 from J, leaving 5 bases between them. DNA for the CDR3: TGTGCCTGGAGTGCTACCGGCTACACCTTC. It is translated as CAWSATGYTF.

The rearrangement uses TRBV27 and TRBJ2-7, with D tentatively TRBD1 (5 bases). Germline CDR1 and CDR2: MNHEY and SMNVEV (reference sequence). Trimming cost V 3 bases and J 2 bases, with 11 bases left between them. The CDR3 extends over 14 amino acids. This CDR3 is CASSFGRVAYEQYF. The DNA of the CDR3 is TGTGCCAGCAGTTTCGGCAGGGTAGCCTACGAGCAGTACTTC.

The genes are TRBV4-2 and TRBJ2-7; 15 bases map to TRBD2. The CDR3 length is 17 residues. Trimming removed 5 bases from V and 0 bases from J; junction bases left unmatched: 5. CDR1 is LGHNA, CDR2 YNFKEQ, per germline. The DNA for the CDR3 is TGTGCCAGCAGCTCGGGACTAGCGGGGGGATACTCCTACGAGCAGTACTTC. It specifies CASSSGLAGGYSYEQYF.

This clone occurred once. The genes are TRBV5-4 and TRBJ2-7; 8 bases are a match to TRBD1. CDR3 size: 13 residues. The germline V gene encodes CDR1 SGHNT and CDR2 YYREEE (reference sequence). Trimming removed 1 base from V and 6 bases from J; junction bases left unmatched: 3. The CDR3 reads CASSLTGGGEQYF. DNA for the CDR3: TGTGCCAGCAGCTTGACAGGGGGAGGCGAGCAGTACTTC.

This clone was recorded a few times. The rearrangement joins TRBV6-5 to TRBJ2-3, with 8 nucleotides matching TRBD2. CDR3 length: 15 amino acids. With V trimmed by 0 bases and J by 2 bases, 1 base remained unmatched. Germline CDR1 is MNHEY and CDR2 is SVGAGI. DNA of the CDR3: TGTGCCAGCAGTTACTCGCGGGGGGCCACAGATACGCAGTATTTT. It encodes CASSYSRGATDTQYF.

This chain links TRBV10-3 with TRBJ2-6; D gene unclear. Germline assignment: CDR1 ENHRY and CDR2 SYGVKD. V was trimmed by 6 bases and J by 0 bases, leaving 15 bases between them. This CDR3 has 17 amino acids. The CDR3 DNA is TGTGCCATCAGGGCGGTCAGAAATATCTCTGGGGCCAACGTCCTGACTTTC. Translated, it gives CAIRAVRNISGANVLTF.

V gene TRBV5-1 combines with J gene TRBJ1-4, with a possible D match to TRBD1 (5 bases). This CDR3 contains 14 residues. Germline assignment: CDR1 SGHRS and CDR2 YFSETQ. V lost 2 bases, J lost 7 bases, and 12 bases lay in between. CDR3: CASSFRGDGEKLFF. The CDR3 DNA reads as TGCGCCAGCAGCTTTCGGGGGGACGGTGAAAAACTGTTTTTT.